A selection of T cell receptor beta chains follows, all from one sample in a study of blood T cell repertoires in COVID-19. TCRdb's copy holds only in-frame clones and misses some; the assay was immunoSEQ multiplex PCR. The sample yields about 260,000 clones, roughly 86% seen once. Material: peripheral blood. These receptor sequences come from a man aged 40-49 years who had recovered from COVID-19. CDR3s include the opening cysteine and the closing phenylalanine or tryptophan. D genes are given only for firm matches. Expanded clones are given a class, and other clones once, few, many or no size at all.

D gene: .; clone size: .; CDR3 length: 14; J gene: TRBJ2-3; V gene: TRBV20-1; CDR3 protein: CSASSTVSTDTQYF; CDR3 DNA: TGCAGTGCTAGTAGCACAGTTAGCACAGATACGCAGTATTTT
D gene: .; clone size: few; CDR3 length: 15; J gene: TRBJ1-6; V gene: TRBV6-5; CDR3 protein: CASSRNGNEGSPLHF; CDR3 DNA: TGTGCCAGCAGTCGAAATGGGAACGAGGGTTCACCCCTCCACTTT
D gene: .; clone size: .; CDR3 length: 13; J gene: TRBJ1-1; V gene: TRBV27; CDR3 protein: CASLKGLGTEAFF; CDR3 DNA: TGTGCCAGCTTAAAGGGGTTAGGCACTGAAGCTTTCTTT
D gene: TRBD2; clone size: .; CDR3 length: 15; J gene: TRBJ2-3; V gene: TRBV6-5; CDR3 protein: CASSNSGSFSDTQYF; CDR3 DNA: TGTGCCAGCAGCAATAGCGGGAGCTTTTCTGATACGCAGTATTTT
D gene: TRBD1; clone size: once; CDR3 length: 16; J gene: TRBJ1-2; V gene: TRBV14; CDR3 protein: CASSQDGRGEEYGYTF; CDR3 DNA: TGTGCCAGCAGCCAAGATGGCAGGGGGGAAGAGTATGGCTACACCTTC
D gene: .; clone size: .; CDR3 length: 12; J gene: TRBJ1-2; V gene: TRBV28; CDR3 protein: CASSLSHYGYTF; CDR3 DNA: TGTGCCAGCTCGCTATCCCACTATGGCTACACCTTC
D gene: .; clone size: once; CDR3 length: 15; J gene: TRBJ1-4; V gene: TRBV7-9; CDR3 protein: CASSLLAGGREKLFF; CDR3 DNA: TGTGCCAGCAGCCTTCTCGCGGGGGGGCGTGAAAAACTGTTTTTT
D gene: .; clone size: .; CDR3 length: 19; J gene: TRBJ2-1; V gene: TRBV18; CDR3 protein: CASSPWVSLGASSYNEQFF; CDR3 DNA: TGTGCCAGCTCACCATGGGTGTCTTTGGGCGCCAGCTCCTACAATGAGCAGTTCTTC
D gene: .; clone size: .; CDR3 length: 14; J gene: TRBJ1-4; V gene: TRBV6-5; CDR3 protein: CASSPYREGEKLFF; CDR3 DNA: TGTGCCAGCAGCCCCTACAGGGAAGGGGAAAAACTGTTTTTT
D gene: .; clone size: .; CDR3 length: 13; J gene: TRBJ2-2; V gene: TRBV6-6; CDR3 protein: CASSSTGTGELFF; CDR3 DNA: TGTGCCAGCAGTTCCACAGGGACCGGGGAGCTGTTTTTT
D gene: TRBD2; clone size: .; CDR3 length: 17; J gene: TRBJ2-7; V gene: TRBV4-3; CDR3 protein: CASSQGTSGGAGYEQYF; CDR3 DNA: TGCGCCAGCAGCCAAGGGACTAGCGGGGGGGCCGGCTACGAGCAGTACTTC
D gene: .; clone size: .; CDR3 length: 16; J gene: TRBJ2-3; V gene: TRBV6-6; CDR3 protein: CASSYARRGATDTQYF; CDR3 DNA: TGTGCCAGCAGTTACGCGCGCCGGGGGGCCACAGATACGCAGTATTTT
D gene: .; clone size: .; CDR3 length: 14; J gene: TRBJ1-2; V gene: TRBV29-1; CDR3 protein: CSVEVGGANYGYTF; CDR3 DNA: TGCAGCGTTGAAGTCGGGGGAGCTAACTATGGCTACACCTTC
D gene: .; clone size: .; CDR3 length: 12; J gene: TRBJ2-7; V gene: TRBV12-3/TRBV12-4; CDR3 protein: CASSSVYYEQYF; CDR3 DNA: TGTGCCAGCAGTTCCGTATACTACGAGCAGTACTTC
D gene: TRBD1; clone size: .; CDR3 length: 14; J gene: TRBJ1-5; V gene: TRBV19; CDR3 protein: CASSVTGGNQPQHF; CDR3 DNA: TGTGCCAGTAGTGTGACAGGGGGGAATCAGCCCCAGCATTTT
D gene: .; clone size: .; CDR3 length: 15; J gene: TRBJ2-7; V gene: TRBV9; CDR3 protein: CASSPFRGNPSEQYF; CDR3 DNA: TGTGCCAGCAGCCCTTTCCGAGGGAACCCCTCCGAGCAGTACTTC
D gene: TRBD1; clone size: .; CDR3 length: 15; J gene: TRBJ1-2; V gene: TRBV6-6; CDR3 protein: CASSSWDRTDYGYTF; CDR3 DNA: TGTGCCAGCAGTTCTTGGGACAGGACGGACTATGGCTACACCTTC
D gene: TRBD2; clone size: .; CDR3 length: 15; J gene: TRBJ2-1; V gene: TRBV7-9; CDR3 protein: CASSLGGVSYNEQFF; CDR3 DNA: TGTGCCAGCAGCTTGGGAGGGGTTTCCTACAATGAGCAGTTCTTC
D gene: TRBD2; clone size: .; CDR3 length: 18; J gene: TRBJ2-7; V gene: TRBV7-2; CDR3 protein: CASSLVLFGRAYPYEQYF; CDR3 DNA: TGTGCCAGCAGCTTAGTTTTGTTCGGGAGGGCCTACCCCTACGAGCAGTACTTC
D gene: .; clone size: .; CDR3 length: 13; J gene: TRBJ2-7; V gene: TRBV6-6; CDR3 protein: CASSSGGSYEQYF; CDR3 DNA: TGTGCCAGCAGTTCCGGGGGTTCGTACGAGCAGTACTTC
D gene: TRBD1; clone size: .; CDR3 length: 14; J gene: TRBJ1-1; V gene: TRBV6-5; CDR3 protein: CASSPRTGWTEAFF; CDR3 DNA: TGTGCCAGCAGTCCCCGGACAGGATGGACTGAAGCTTTCTTT
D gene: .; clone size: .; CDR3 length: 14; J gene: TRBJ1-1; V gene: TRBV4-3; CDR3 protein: CASSQVSGGTEAFF; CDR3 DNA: TGCGCCAGCAGCCAAGTTTCGGGGGGCACTGAAGCTTTCTTT
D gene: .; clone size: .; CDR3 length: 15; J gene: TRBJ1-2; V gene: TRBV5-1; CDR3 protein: CASSLDPDRNYGYTF; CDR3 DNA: TGCGCCAGCAGCTTGGACCCCGACAGGAACTATGGCTACACCTTC
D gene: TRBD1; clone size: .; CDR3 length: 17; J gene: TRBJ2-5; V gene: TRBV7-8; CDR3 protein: CASSPRTGTRAIETQYF; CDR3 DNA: TGTGCCAGCAGCCCCCGGACAGGGACTCGGGCGATAGAGACCCAGTACTTC
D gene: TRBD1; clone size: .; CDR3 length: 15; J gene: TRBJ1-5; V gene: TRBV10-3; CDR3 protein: CAIKTGQGENQPQHF; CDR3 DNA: TGTGCCATCAAAACGGGACAGGGAGAAAATCAGCCCCAGCATTTT
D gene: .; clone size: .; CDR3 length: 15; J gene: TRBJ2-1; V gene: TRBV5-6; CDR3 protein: CASSLFRAGLDEQFF; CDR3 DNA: TGTGCCAGCAGCTTATTCAGGGCCGGGTTGGATGAGCAGTTCTTC
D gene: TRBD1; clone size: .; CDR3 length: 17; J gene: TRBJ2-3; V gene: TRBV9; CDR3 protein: CASSDRGADPSTDTQYF; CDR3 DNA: TGTGCCAGCAGCGACAGGGGAGCAGATCCTAGCACAGATACGCAGTATTTT
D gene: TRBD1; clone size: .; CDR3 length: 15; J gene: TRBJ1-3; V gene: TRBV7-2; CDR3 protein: CASSLRTGAGNTIYF; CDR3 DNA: TGTGCCAGCAGTCTTAGGACAGGGGCTGGAAACACCATATATTTT
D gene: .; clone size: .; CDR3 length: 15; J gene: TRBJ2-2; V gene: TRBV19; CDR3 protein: CASTPPGVYTGELFF; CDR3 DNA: TGTGCCAGTACCCCCCCGGGGGTCTACACCGGGGAGCTGTTTTTT
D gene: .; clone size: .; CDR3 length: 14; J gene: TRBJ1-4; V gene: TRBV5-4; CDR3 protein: CASSRDQGDEKLFF; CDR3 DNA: TGTGCCAGCAGCCGGGATCAAGGAGATGAAAAACTGTTTTTT
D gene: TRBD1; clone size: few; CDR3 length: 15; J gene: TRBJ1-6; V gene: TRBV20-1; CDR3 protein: CSASLGQASNSPLHF; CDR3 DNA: TGCAGTGCTAGTCTCGGACAGGCGAGTAATTCACCCCTCCACTTT
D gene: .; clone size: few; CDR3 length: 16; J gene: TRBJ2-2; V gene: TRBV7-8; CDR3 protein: CASSPTEGGGTGELFF; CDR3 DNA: TGTGCCAGCAGCCCAACCGAGGGGGGAGGGACCGGGGAGCTGTTTTTT
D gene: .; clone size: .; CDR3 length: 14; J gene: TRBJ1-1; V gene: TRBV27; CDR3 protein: CASSLYSGIFEAFF; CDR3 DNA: TGTGCCAGCAGTTTGTACTCGGGGATTTTTGAAGCTTTCTTT
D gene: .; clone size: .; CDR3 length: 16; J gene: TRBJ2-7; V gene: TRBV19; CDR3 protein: CASSIGIRGSSYEQYF; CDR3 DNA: TGTGCCAGTAGTATTGGAATAAGGGGGAGCTCCTACGAGCAGTACTTC
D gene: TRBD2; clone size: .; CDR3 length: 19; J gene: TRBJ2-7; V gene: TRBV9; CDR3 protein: CASSVGPRPGLAGSYEQYF; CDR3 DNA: TGTGCCAGCAGCGTAGGCCCAAGACCGGGACTAGCGGGGTCCTACGAGCAGTACTTC
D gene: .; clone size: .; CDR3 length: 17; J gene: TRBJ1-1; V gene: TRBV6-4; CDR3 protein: CATNLDRFLPMNTEAFF; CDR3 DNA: TGTGCCACCAACTTAGACAGGTTTTTACCGATGAACACTGAAGCTTTCTTT
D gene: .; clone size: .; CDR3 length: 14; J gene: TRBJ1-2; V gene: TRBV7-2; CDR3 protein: CASSLNSRADRYTF; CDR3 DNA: TGTGCCAGCAGCTTAAACTCCAGGGCTGATCGCTACACCTTC
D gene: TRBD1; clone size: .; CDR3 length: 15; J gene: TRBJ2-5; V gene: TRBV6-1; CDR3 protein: CASSERSGGGETQYF; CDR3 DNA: TGTGCCAGCAGTGAACGTTCAGGGGGTGGGGAGACCCAGTACTTC
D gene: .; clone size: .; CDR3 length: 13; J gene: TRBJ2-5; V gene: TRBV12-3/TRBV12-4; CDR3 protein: CASSLAPSVTQYF; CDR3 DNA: TGTGCCAGCAGTTTAGCCCCCTCTGTGACCCAGTACTTC
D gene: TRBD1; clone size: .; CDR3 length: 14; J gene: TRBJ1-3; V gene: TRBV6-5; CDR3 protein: CASSRTGSGNTIYF; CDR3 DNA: TGTGCCAGCAGTAGGACAGGCTCTGGAAACACCATATATTTT
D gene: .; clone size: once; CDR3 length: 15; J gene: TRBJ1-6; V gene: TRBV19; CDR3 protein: CASSTGQRGNSPLHF; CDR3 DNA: TGTGCCAGTAGTACCGGACAGAGGGGTAATTCACCCCTCCACTTT
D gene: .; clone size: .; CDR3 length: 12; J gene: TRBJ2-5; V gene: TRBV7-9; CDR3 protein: CASSPPGETQYF; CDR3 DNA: TGTGCCAGCAGCCCGCCGGGAGAGACCCAGTACTTC
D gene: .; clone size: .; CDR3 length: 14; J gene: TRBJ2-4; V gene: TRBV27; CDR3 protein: CASSPRDGGSAQYF; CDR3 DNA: TGTGCCAGCAGTCCCCGGGACGGGGGTTCGGCTCAGTACTTC
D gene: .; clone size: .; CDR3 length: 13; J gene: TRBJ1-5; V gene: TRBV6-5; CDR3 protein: CASSFGPGQPQHF; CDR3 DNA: TGTGCCAGCAGTTTCGGCCCAGGCCAGCCCCAGCATTTT